Presented here are 21 T cell receptor beta chains from one specimen sequenced in a study of CD8+CD57+ T cells in acquired aplastic anemia. Both TCR beta VDJ combination and CDR3 sequence profiling were carried out. Genomic DNA was the template for this profiling. TCRdb re-called the reads with MiXCR, one entry per CDR3 protein. The repertoire consists of about 200,000 distinct CDR3 sequences, with 60% to 80% occurring once and the leading ten covering 58%. It was patients with CD8+CD57+ cell expansion by flow cytometry who were chosen for sequencing. The sample comprised sorted CD4+, CD8+, or CD8+CD57+ T cells (not recorded which) from PBMCs. These TCRs come from a human donor with aplastic anemia.

This clonotype appeared a few times. The chain recombines TRBV24-1 with TRBJ2-5, with 10 bases aligning to TRBD1. The CDR3 covers 14 residues. Trimming cost V 4 bases and J 7 bases; bases outside gene matches: 5. Germline values: CDR1 KGHDR, CDR2 SFDVKD. This CDR3 is CATSDWDRGPTQYF. CDR3 DNA sequence: TGTGCCACCAGTGACTGGGACAGGGGTCCGACCCAGTACTTC.

This sequence joins TRBV5-1 and TRBJ1-2, with a weak D call TRBD1 (6 bases). CDR3 length equals 15 residues. The V gene's germline CDR1 is SGHRS and CDR2 YFSETQ. V dropped 4 bases and J dropped 6 bases, with 19 bases sitting between them. This CDR3 reads CASSPSTGMIDGYTF. In DNA, the CDR3 is TGCGCCAGCAGCCCAAGTACAGGGATGATCGATGGCTACACCTTC.

The table lists this clonotype with a few counts. The chain uses TRBV27 and TRBJ2-2; no definite D call. The CDR3 is made up of 16 amino acids. Trimming stripped 5 bases from V and 2 bases from J, with 15 bases between. Germline V gene data show CDR1 as MNHEY and CDR2 as SMNVEV (reference sequence). This CDR3 reads CASSPYPGRNTGELFF. CDR3 bases: TGTGCCAGCAGTCCATATCCGGGCCGAAACACCGGGGAGCTGTTTTTT.

The CDR3, as DNA: TGTGCCACCAGCCGTTTCGTGGGACGGAATGAGCAGTTCTTC. It yields the protein CATSRFVGRNEQFF. The chain joins TRBV15 to TRBJ2-1, with D possibly called TRBD1 or TRBD2 (5 bases each). Germline V CDR1 and CDR2: LNHNV, YYDKDF (reference sequence). The CDR3 is 14 amino acids. V dropped 5 bases and J dropped 7 bases, with 15 bases sitting between them.

This clonotype appeared once. The rearrangement links TRBV7-9 to TRBJ2-7, with 9 bases matching TRBD1. The V gene end was trimmed by 4 bases and the J gene end by 2 bases; junction bases not matched to a gene: 9. In germline, CDR1 is SEHNR, CDR2 FQNEAQ (reference sequence). This CDR3 has 16 residues. The CDR3 loop reads CASSSLQGALAYEQYF. The DNA of the CDR3 is TGTGCCAGCAGCTCATTACAGGGGGCTTTAGCCTACGAGCAGTACTTC.

This clonotype was seen once. Germline and junction disagree at one end, which may indicate a read error. The V gene is TRBV29-1, the J gene TRBJ2-5; 7 bases are shared with TRBD1. Germline CDR1 SQVTM, CDR2 ANQGSEA. The CDR3 has 13 amino acids. This CDR3 is CSVGDTGVETKYF. DNA for the CDR3: TGCAGCGTCGGGGACACAGGGGTAGAGACCAAGTACTTC.

The chain links TRBV6-1 to TRBJ1-2; D uncertain. Germline-derived CDR1 and CDR2 are MNHNS and SASEGT. Trimming pared 0 bases from V and 6 bases from J, leaving 2 bases between. The CDR3 contains 11 residues. Here the CDR3 reads CASSEAHGYTF. CDR3 nucleotide sequence: TGTGCCAGCAGTGAAGCCCATGGCTACACCTTC.

The chain has TRBV20-1 and TRBJ2-7; 10 bases fit TRBD2. Losses at the gene ends were 4 bases for V and 4 bases for J; bases not matched to a gene: 1. Germline loops: CDR1 DFQATT, CDR2 SNEGSKA (reference sequence). The CDR3 consists of 12 residues. CDR3 protein: CSAISGGYEQYF. Written as DNA, the CDR3 is TGCAGTGCTATTAGCGGGGGGTACGAGCAGTACTTC.

This chain uses TRBV20-1 with TRBJ2-1; 15 nucleotides line up with TRBD2. Trimming took 3 bases from V and 7 from J; bases not matched to a gene: 1. Germline values: CDR1 DFQATT, CDR2 SNEGSKA (reference sequence). This CDR3 region has 14 residues. The CDR3 here is CSARGLAGGNEQFF. DNA for the CDR3: TGCAGTGCTAGGGGACTAGCGGGGGGAAATGAGCAGTTCTTC.

The chain carries TRBV29-1 and TRBJ2-1; D not certain. Germline CDR1 and CDR2: SQVTM and ANQGSEA. CDR3 length: 16 amino acids. V lost 0 bases to trimming and J lost 2 bases, with 14 bases between them. The CDR3 bases are TGCAGCGTTGAAGATCTAGGGTATACGACCTACAATGAGCAGTTCTTC. Encoded protein: CSVEDLGYTTYNEQFF.

This clonotype was counted only a few times. The gene calls are TRBV19 and TRBJ2-1; D possibly corresponds to TRBD1 (7 bases). The CDR3 totals 14 residues. The V gene's germline CDR1 is LNHDA and CDR2 SQIVND (reference sequence). V dropped 5 bases and J dropped 5 bases, with 13 bases sitting between them. As DNA, the CDR3 is TGTGCCAGTAGTCCCATCAGGGGGGACAATGAGCAGTTCTTC. This codes for CASSPIRGDNEQFF.

V and J are TRBV24-1 and TRBJ2-1, with D hard to call. The CDR3 covers 13 residues. V lost 3 bases and J lost 12, with 14 bases in between. The germline V gene encodes CDR1 KGHDR and CDR2 SFDVKD. The CDR3 protein is CATSDAITMRQFF. The CDR3 DNA follows: TGTGCCACCAGTGATGCTATCACAATGAGGCAGTTCTTC.

This clonotype has ten or more counts. The rearrangement links TRBV7-3 to TRBJ2-1, with 7 positions matching TRBD1. Germline CDR1 and CDR2: SGHTA and FQGTGA. This CDR3 spans 17 amino acids. Unmatched junction bases numbered 16, after V lost 2 bases and J lost 9 bases. CDR3 amino acids: CASSLGVGTAPIGEQFF. The CDR3 DNA is TGTGCCAGCAGCTTAGGTGTCGGGACAGCACCTATAGGTGAGCAGTTCTTC.

The V and J genes are TRBV19 and TRBJ2-1; the D gene is possibly TRBD1 (6 bases). The CDR3 consists of 16 residues. CDR1 LNHDA and CDR2 SQIVND come from the germline V gene (reference sequence). V lost 4 bases, J lost 4 bases, and 17 bases lay in between. CDR3 DNA sequence: TGTGCCAGTAGTAGGACCCGGGACACGCTTTACAATGAGCAGTTCTTC. This codes for CASSRTRDTLYNEQFF.

This clonotype was seen a few times. The genes are TRBV9 and TRBJ1-3; 7 bases map to TRBD1. The V and J ends lost 0 bases and 3 bases, in that order; junction bases with no gene match: 6. Per germline, CDR1 SGDLS and CDR2 YYNGEE. The CDR3 consists of 16 residues. CDR3 in DNA: TGTGCCAGCAGCGTAGATGAGGGGGCGAGTGGAAACACCATATATTTT. Translated: CASSVDEGASGNTIYF. The variable domain in full, completed from reference TRBV9 and TRBJ1-3, reads DSGVTQTPKHLITATGQRVTLRCSPRSGDLSVYWYQQSLDQGLQFLIQYYNGEERAKGNILERFSAQQFPDLHSELNLSSLELGDSALYFCASSVDEGASGNTIYFGEGSWLTVV.

This chain joins TRBV19 and TRBJ1-2; D is undetermined. V lost 6 bases, J lost 6 bases, and 14 bases lay in between. CDR3 length equals 13 residues. Germline CDR1 reads LNHDA; CDR2 reads SQIVND (reference sequence). Written as DNA, the CDR3 is TGTGCCAGTAGCTCCACGTCGGGCGATGGCTACACCTTC. Its protein product is CASSSTSGDGYTF.

The CDR3 spells CASSPGQGRTEAFF. CDR3 DNA: TGTGCCAGCAGCCCGGGACAGGGGCGGACTGAAGCTTTCTTT. The chain carries TRBV5-6 and TRBJ1-1, with 10 bases matching TRBD1. V trimming: 4 bases; J trimming: 5 bases; junction bases outside the gene matches: 5. The CDR3 extends over 14 amino acids. Germline values: CDR1 SGHDT, CDR2 YYEEEE.

This clonotype came up a few times. The chain carries TRBV7-9 and TRBJ1-1, with 7 nucleotides matching TRBD1. The junction had 7 bases not matched to a gene; V was cut back by 3 bases and J by 6 bases. Per germline, CDR1 SEHNR and CDR2 FQNEAQ (reference sequence). There are 14 residues in the CDR3. The CDR3 here is CASSLGQPWAEAFF. The CDR3 bases are TGTGCCAGCAGCTTGGGACAGCCCTGGGCTGAAGCTTTCTTT.

The gene calls are TRBV5-1 and TRBJ2-7, with D hard to call. The CDR3 spans 12 residues. Germline V lookup: CDR1 SGHRS, CDR2 YFSETQ. Trimming left V 3 bases short and J 3 bases short, with 7 bases between. CDR3 protein: CASSSQSYEQYF. For the CDR3, the DNA is TGCGCCAGCAGCTCACAGAGCTACGAGCAGTACTTC.

This clonotype was observed a few times. The V and J genes are TRBV13 and TRBJ2-3; D possibly corresponds to TRBD1 (5 bases). The V end lost 6 bases, the J end lost 2 bases, and 12 bases lay between the germline ends. The CDR3 extends over 14 amino acids. The germline V gene has CDR1 PRHDT and CDR2 FYEKMQ (reference sequence). This chain's CDR3 is CASSRSDTTDTQYF. CDR3 DNA sequence: TGTGCCAGCAGTCGTTCGGACACCACAGATACGCAGTATTTT.

Details on this clonotype: Since no conserved phenylalanine or tryptophan closes the CDR3, a read error is the likely cause. Because the CDR3's place on the DNA is in doubt, the DNA is left out and the CDR3 is given as listed by TCRdb. The V gene is TRBV6-6, the J gene TRBJ2-6; the table's D gene call, TRBD1, was not cross checked with the DNA. 20 amino acids form the CDR3, both terminal residues included. Looked up from germline, CDR1 is MNHNY and CDR2 is SVGAGI (reference sequence). The CDR3 region is CASSYDPRQGVWAGANVLVL.